The T cell receptor beta chain described here comes from a study of PD-L1 blockade in urothelial cancer. Study in general: Atezolizumab 1,200 mg was given intravenously every 3 weeks, starting 2014. General study results and limits: A pretreatment blood TCR clonality that fell below the median predicted better progression-free and overall survival. When measured at 3 weeks, tumor-associated blood clones expanded more in durable-benefit patients.

Regarding time point: peripheral blood 6 weeks after treatment start. Patients in the study were battling locally advanced or metastatic urothelial carcinoma. This CDR3 comprises 16 residues. The germline CDR1 and CDR2 sequences are LNHDA and SQIVND (reference sequence). V lost 4 bases, J lost 7 bases, and 12 bases stayed unmatched. Profiling relied on immunoSEQ multiplex PCR, and the TCRdb table lists in-frame clones only, not all of them. The data contain around 66,000 clones, about 88% of them singletons. For this clone: Its target is unknown.

The chain has TRBV19 and TRBJ1-1, with TRBD1 matching over 10 bases. The receptor's source is a man aged 55-75 years with urothelial cancer. Specimen: PBMCs, collected around atezolizumab (anti-PD-L1) treatment. The CDR3: CASSTGTGAALREAFF. The CDR3 DNA follows: TGTGCCAGTAGTACAGGGACAGGGGCCGCCCTACGTGAAGCTTTCTTT.